The clone carrying this T cell receptor (beta chain) was seen once. This sample is part of a study of blood T cell repertoires in COVID-19. All enrollees were about 18 to 100 years old and from about 24 US areas. Participants reported their clinical history, and cohort assignment relied on those reports. Either two negative PCRs, clearance, or symptom resolution qualified Cohort 3 donors as recovered. The authors' processing: Nucleated cell number was recorded as an estimate derived from reference gene primer amplification. Assay: immunoSEQ multiplex PCR; the TCRdb copy retains only in-frame clones and omits some. D and trimming were read from the DNA, whereas the V and J calls and clone size are those reported in that table. The data contain approximately 140,000 clones, approximately 86% of them singletons. The V end lost 1 base, the J end lost 2 bases, and 14 bases lay between the germline ends. Germline CDR1 and CDR2: SGHNT and YENEEA. The CDR3 contains 16 residues.

The V and J genes are TRBV11-3 and TRBJ2-5; TRBD1 might be the D (6 bases). Sequences were obtained from PBMCs or T cells enriched from blood (not recorded which). The clonotype originates from a woman aged 45-65 years who had recovered from COVID-19. DNA for the CDR3: TGTGCCAGCAGCTTAGGGGGAACAGGGCTGCAAGAGACCCAGTACTTC. This translates into CASSLGGTGLQETQYF.